The T cell receptor beta chain described here comes from a study of cytomegalovirus exposure and HLA in healthy donors. Study context: Approximately 200 million T cells yielded approximately 110 million unique TCR beta sequences in earlier analysis. The study, taken as a whole, reports: HLA alleles were associated with around 17,000 TCR beta sequences in a later analysis at 0.05 false discovery rate. The listing of fewer than 200 TCR beta chains classed them as cytomegalovirus-associated.

The CDR3 extends over 15 amino acids. Germline CDR1 MNHEY, CDR2 SMNVEV (reference sequence). The J segment lost 0 bases and the V segment lost 5 bases, leaving 7 bases of the junction unmatched. The PCR employed 60 Vbeta primers together with 13 Jbeta primers. Study processing details: Later, tens of millions of unique TCR beta chains were counted in an analysis, and roughly 11 million of them were shared. Clones were read by immunoSEQ multiplex PCR, and TCRdb kept only the in-frame ones, dropping some. Clone size and V and J calls were adopted from that table, with D and trimming inferred from the DNA. The repertoire includes approximately 190,000 clones, approximately 79% of them detected once, and 6.3% sits in the top ten. On this clone: Its antigen is unidentified.

What was sequenced was PBMCs. The sequence derives from a man in his forties in good health and CMV-seropositive. The chain employs TRBV27 and TRBJ2-7, with TRBD2 identical over 7 bases. The CDR3 loop reads CASSMLADISYEQYF. In DNA form, the CDR3 reads TGTGCCAGCAGTATGCTAGCGGATATCTCCTACGAGCAGTACTTC.